Below are 12 T cell receptor beta chains sequenced from a single sample in a study of blood T cell repertoires in COVID-19. Profiled with immunoSEQ multiplex PCR; TCRdb holds only in-frame clones, not every one. The sample lists 100,000 to 150,000 clones, about 81% occurring once. The source material was peripheral blood. The receptors shown here come from a woman older than 75 with acute or convalescent COVID-19.

The V call is TRBV7-2, the J call TRBJ2-5, with 11 bases fitting TRBD2. V dropped 1 base and J dropped 0; count of bases not matched to a gene: 7. Germline V gene lookup returns CDR1 SGHTA and CDR2 FQGNSA. The CDR3 spans 18 residues. CDR3 protein: CASSLVGLAGLYQETQYF. The CDR3 DNA is TGTGCCAGCAGCTTAGTCGGACTAGCGGGCTTGTACCAAGAGACCCAGTACTTC. The full variable domain, its missing parts supplied by reference TRBV7-2 and TRBJ2-5, is GAGVSQSPSNKVTEKGKDVELRCDPISGHTALYWYRQSLGQGLEFLIYFQGNSAPDKSGLPSDRFSAERTGGSVSTLTIQRTQQEDSAVYLCASSLVGLAGLYQETQYFGPGTRLLVL.

This sequence joins TRBV5-4 and TRBJ1-2; TRBD1 might be the D (6 bases). CDR1 is SGHNT and CDR2 is YYREEE in the germline V gene (reference sequence). V lost 6 bases and J 1 base, leaving 16 bases between the germline ends. CDR3 size: 15 residues. The DNA of the CDR3 is TGTGCCAGCACCCTGGGGGGGCCCAATAACTATGGCTACACCTTC. Protein: CASTLGGPNNYGYTF.

V is TRBV7-7 and J is TRBJ2-2; D perhaps matches TRBD2 (5 bases). CDR1 is SSHAT, CDR2 FNYEAQ, per germline (reference sequence). The CDR3 spans 14 residues. V gave up 5 bases and J gave up 4 bases, with 11 bases separating them. The CDR3 loop reads CASSPTRGTGELFF. In DNA form, the CDR3 reads TGTGCCAGCAGCCCTACCCGGGGCACCGGGGAGCTGTTTTTT.

The rearrangement links TRBV2 to TRBJ1-3; the D is unclear. The germline CDR1 and CDR2 sequences are SNHLY and FYNNEI. The CDR3 is made up of 15 amino acids. Between the trimmed V and J ends, which lost 3 bases and 2 bases, there was a span of 11 bases. CDR3 nucleotide sequence: TGTGCCAGCAGTGATCGAGGGTTGGCTGGAAACACCATATATTTT. Residues: CASSDRGLAGNTIYF.

The chain recombines TRBV5-1 with TRBJ2-3, with D tentatively TRBD1 (5 bases). This CDR3 contains 15 residues. Germline V CDR1 and CDR2: SGHRS, YFSETQ. With 2 bases removed from V and 0 bases from J, the gap between germline ends came to 10 bases. The chain's CDR3 is CASSLQGVSTDTQYF. CDR3 coding DNA: TGCGCCAGCAGCTTACAAGGGGTCAGCACAGATACGCAGTATTTT. The whole variable domain, remainder taken from reference TRBV5-1 and TRBJ2-3, is KAGVTQTPRYLIKTRGQQVTLSCSPISGHRSVSWYQQTPGQGLQFLFEYFSETQRNKGNFPGRFSGRQFSNSRSEMNVSTLELGDSALYLCASSLQGVSTDTQYFGPGTRLTVL.

The CDR3, as DNA: TGTGCCAGTAGTATAGCCGGGACTGGGAACACTGAAGCTTTCTTT. This encodes CASSIAGTGNTEAFF. The chain has TRBV19 and TRBJ1-1; tentative D call: TRBD1 (5 bases). The V and J ends lost 1 base and 1 base respectively, with 10 bases between them. CDR3 length: 15 amino acids. Germline loops: CDR1 LNHDA, CDR2 SQIVND (reference sequence).

The V call is TRBV6-2 or TRBV6-3, the J call TRBJ2-6; 9 bases line up with TRBD1. Germline CDR1 reads MNHEY; CDR2 reads SVGEGT. The trim removed 2 bases at V and 0 bases at J, leaving 5 bases unmatched. The CDR3 is 18 residues long. CDR3 sequence reads: CASSYQGQGISGANVLTF. The CDR3 bases are TGTGCCAGCAGTTACCAGGGACAGGGAATCTCTGGGGCCAACGTCCTGACTTTC.

The chain couples TRBV7-8 to TRBJ1-2, with TRBD1 identical over 11 bases. The CDR3 has 15 amino acids. Germline V gene lookup returns CDR1 SGHVS and CDR2 FQNEAQ. V gave up 5 bases and J gave up 4 bases; unmatched junction bases: 6. CDR3 DNA sequence: TGTGCCAGCAGCCCCTCAGGACAGGGGGCCTATGGCTACACCTTC. It is translated as CASSPSGQGAYGYTF. Looking up the rest from reference TRBV7-8 and TRBJ1-2 gives the full variable domain: GAGVSQSPRYKVAKRGQDVALRCDPISGHVSLFWYQQALGQGPEFLTYFQNEAQLDKSGLPSDRFFAERPEGSVSTLKIQRTQQEDSAVYLCASSPSGQGAYGYTFGSGTRLTVV.

The chain has TRBV19 and TRBJ1-6, with TRBD1 matching 10 bases. The CDR3 consists of 16 residues. Germline trimming cut 4 bases from V and 7 bases from J; bases unmatched to any gene: 7. Germline lookup yields CDR1 LNHDA and CDR2 SQIVND (reference sequence). This CDR3 is CASSSWGQGSNSPLHF. The CDR3 DNA sequence: TGTGCCAGTAGTAGTTGGGGACAGGGGAGCAATTCACCCCTCCACTTT.

This chain joins TRBV3-1 (or the pseudogene TRBV3-2) and TRBJ1-2, with 7 positions matching TRBD1. The J segment lost 4 bases and the V segment lost 1 base, leaving 12 bases of the junction unmatched. This CDR3 contains 17 residues. Germline V gene sequence: CDR1 LGHDT, CDR2 YNNKEL (reference sequence). The CDR3 reads CASSQGRQGLLLYGYTF. CDR3 bases: TGTGCCAGCAGCCAAGGCCGACAGGGTCTCCTGCTCTATGGCTACACCTTC.

This clone appeared a few times. J is TRBJ2-7 and V is TRBV12-3 or TRBV12-4; D might be TRBD1 (6 bases). V lost 5 bases, J lost 1 base, and 9 bases lay in between. This CDR3 is built from 13 residues. In nucleotides, the CDR3 is TGTGCCAGCAGTCAAGGGGGTTCCTACGAGCAGTACTTC. Encoded protein: CASSQGGSYEQYF.

The chain has TRBV15 and TRBJ1-5, with D unresolved. Per germline, CDR1 LNHNV and CDR2 YYDKDF (reference sequence). This CDR3 is built from 18 residues. V was cut by 0 bases and J by 0 bases, with 15 bases left in between. The CDR3: CATSRDLRRSNSNQPQHF. The CDR3 region has the DNA TGTGCCACCAGCAGAGATCTGCGTAGGAGTAATAGCAATCAGCCCCAGCATTTT.